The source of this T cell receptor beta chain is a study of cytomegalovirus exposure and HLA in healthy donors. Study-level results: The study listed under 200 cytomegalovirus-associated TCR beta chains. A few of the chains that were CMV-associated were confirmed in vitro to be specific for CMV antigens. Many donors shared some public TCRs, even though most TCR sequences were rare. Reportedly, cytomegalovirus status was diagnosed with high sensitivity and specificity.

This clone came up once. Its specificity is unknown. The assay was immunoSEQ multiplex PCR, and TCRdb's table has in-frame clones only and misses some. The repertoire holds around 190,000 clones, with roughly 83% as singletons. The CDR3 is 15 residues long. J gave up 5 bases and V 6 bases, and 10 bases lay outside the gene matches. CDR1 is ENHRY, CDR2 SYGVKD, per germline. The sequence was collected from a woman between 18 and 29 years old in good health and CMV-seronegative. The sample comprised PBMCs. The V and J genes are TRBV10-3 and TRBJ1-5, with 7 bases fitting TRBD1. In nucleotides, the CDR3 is TGTGCCATCAGACCCGGGACAGAGGGGTATCAGCCCCAGCATTTT. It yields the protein CAIRPGTEGYQPQHF.